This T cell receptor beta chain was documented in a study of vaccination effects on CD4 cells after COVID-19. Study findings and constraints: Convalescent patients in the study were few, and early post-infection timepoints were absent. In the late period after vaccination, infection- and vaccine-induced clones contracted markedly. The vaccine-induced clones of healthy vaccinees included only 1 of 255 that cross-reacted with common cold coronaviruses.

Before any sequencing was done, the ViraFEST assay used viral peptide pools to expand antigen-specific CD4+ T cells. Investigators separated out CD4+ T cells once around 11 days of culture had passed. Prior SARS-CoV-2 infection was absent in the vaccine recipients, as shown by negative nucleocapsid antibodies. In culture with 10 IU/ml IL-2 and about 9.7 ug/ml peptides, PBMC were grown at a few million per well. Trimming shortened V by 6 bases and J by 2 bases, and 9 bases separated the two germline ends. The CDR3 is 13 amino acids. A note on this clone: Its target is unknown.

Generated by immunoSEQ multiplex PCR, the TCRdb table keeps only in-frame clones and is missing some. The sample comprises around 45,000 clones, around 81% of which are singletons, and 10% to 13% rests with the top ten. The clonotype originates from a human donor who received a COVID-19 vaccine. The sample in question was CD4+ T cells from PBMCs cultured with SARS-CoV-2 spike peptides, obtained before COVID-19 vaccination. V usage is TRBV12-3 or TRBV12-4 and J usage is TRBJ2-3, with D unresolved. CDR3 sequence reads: CASSPVVTDTQYF. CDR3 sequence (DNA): TGTGCCAGCAGCCCCGTGGTCACAGATACGCAGTATTTT.